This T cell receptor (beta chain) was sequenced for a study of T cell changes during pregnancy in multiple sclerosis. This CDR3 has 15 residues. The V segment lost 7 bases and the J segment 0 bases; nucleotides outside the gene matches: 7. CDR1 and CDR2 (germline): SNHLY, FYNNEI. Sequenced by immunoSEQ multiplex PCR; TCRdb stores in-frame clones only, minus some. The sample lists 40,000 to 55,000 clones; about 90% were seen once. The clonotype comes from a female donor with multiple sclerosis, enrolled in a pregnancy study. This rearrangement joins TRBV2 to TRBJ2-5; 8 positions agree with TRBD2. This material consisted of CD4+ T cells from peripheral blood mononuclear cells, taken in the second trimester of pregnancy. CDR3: CASKAGERYQETQYF. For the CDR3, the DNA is TGTGCCAGCAAAGCGGGGGAAAGGTACCAAGAGACCCAGTACTTC.